This T cell receptor (beta chain) was obtained from a study of PD-1 blockade in classical Hodgkin lymphoma. Study-wide context: Patients were treated with nivolumab at 3 mg/kg, and this was given intravenously every 2 weeks. Points from the study as a whole: Patients who initiated nivolumab within 1 year of ASCT were excluded. TCR diversity in CD4+, not CD8+, cells rose significantly by C4D1.

The CDR3 is 16 amino acids. The V and J ends lost 4 bases and 0 bases, in that order; junction bases with no gene match: 8. The germline V gene has CDR1 SGHNT and CDR2 YYREEE (reference sequence). Generated by immunoSEQ multiplex PCR, the TCRdb table keeps only in-frame clones and is missing some. The data show more than 14,000 clones, over 60% seen once. The sample holds one count of this clone. What it binds is unknown. No patient escaped relapse after autologous stem cell transplantation, and brentuximab vedotin exposure varied. This specimen was peripheral blood mononuclear cells (PBMCs), taken at baseline. The rearrangement joins TRBV5-4 to TRBJ2-7, with 9 bases aligning to TRBD1. The receptor comes from a human donor with classical Hodgkin lymphoma. The DNA of the CDR3 is TGTGCCAGCAGCGGAGGACAGGGGATAAGCTCCTACGAGCAGTACTTC. Its translation is CASSGGQGISSYEQYF.